This is a list of T cell receptor beta chains from one sample in a study of T-cell reconstitution after alpha-beta-depleted transplantation in children. MiXCR, run by TCRdb on the PCR reads, gives a single entry per CDR3 protein. The data hold about 200,000 distinct CDR3 sequences, with roughly 7% observed a single time. This specimen consisted of PBMCs, obtained before TCRalphabeta/CD19-depleted stem cell transplant. These receptors were taken from a boy aged 2-9 years with acute lymphoblastic leukemia, due to receive a stem cell transplant. The CDR3 runs from the conserved cysteine through the conserved F or W.

v_gene	j_gene	CDR3aa
TRBV12-3/TRBV12-4	TRBJ1-2	CASSFQGNLDGYTF
TRBV27	TRBJ1-1	CASTNFYRGLSTEAFF
TRBV10-2	TRBJ1-1	CASSASGGREAFF
TRBV4-3	TRBJ2-2	CASSQDEAGELFF
TRBV5-1	TRBJ2-2	CASRSDRSWNTGELFF
TRBV2	TRBJ2-7	CASGRDNIYEQYF
TRBV12-3/TRBV12-4	TRBJ2-3	CASSLELLGYTDTQYF
TRBV10-3	TRBJ2-7	CAISESVGRSYEQYF
TRBV12-3/TRBV12-4	TRBJ1-5	CASSQARTNQPQHF
TRBV25-1	TRBJ2-5	CASGPGTEETQYF
TRBV20-1	TRBJ2-7	CSARVLGTSYEQYF
TRBV28	TRBJ2-5	CASSFVKGGYQETQYF
TRBV28	TRBJ2-7	CASSSTTAQYF
TRBV9	TRBJ2-7	CASSVDPVDYEQYF
TRBV5-1	TRBJ2-1	CASSLAQNNEQFF
TRBV27	TRBJ1-1	CASSFLTGLNTEAFF
TRBV29-1	TRBJ2-7	CSVEDPLSYEQYF
TRBV20-1	TRBJ1-4	CSASPGTGREKLFF
TRBV4-2	TRBJ2-7	CASSQDVAGAGEQYF
TRBV6-1	TRBJ1-1	CASTPGRQANTEAFF
TRBV29-1	TRBJ1-2	CSIRGDYGYTF
TRBV6-2/TRBV6-3	TRBJ2-1	CASLRPTGQNNEQFF
TRBV27	TRBJ1-1	CASGVLGRMNTEAFF
TRBV18	TRBJ1-3	CASSVGTLTAASGNTIYF
TRBV20-1	TRBJ2-1	CSARGTGRSSYNEQFF
TRBV12-3/TRBV12-4	TRBJ2-5	CASSPGTGQETQYF
TRBV5-8	TRBJ1-5	CASSPRGQPQHF
TRBV5-1	TRBJ2-3	CASSLWVAGDGTDTQYF
TRBV6-1	TRBJ2-5	CASSEYGQGVLETQYF
TRBV6-2/TRBV6-3	TRBJ1-5	CASSYSRGYSNQPQHF
TRBV28	TRBJ2-1	CASSLPGRVDEQFF
TRBV5-1	TRBJ2-7	CASSLDPGIVEQYF
TRBV15	TRBJ2-2	CATSRDRNTGELFF
TRBV5-6	TRBJ2-7	CASSTLSYEQYF
TRBV13	TRBJ2-6	CASSLRKMDTPSGANVLTF
TRBV11-2	TRBJ2-1	CASSLVFRLTGDEQFF
TRBV7-8	TRBJ2-1	CASSFRGNSYNEQFF
TRBV10-2	TRBJ2-1	CASRLAGGDEQFF
TRBV4-2	TRBJ2-2	CASSQERFRELFF
TRBV6-1	TRBJ1-2	CASSERKEGSYGYTF
TRBV29-1	TRBJ2-7	CSVGHALGEQYF